This T cell receptor (beta chain) was recorded in a study of shared clonotypes between healthy human individuals. The CDR3 totals 12 residues. The V end lost 6 bases, the J end lost 4 bases, and 10 bases lay between the germline ends. CDR1 and CDR2 (germline): MDHEN, SYDVKM. Measured with immunoSEQ multiplex PCR; TCRdb has only the in-frame clones, and not every one. The sample records hundreds of thousands of clones, over 90% being singletons. In regard to this clone: The same CDR3 also results from other DNA sequences found in this sample.

Selected positively for CCR7 and CD45RO-negative, naive CD8 cells excluded terminally differentiated effector memory CD45RA+ cells. Every donor, a Caucasian adult, lived in Nashville, Tennessee. Sequenced material: naive CD8+ T cells sorted from blood. The chain couples TRBV28 to TRBJ2-7, with D uncertain. This TCR was recovered from a man younger than 45 in good health. The CDR3 loop is CASRGRVYEQYF. CDR3 in DNA: TGTGCCAGCAGAGGTAGGGTTTACGAGCAGTACTTC.